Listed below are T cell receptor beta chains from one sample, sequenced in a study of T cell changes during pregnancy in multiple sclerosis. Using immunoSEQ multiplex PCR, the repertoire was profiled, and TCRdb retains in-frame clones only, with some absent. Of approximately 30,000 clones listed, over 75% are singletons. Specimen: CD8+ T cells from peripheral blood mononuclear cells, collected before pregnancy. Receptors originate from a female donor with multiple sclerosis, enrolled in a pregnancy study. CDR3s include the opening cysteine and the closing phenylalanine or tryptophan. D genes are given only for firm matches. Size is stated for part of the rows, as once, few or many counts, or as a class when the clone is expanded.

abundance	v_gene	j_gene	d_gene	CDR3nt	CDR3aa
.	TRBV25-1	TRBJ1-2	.	TGTGCCAGCAGTGAATTTGTGACAGCTAACTATGGCTACACCTTC	CASSEFVTANYGYTF
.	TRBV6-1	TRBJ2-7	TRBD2	TGTGCCAGCAGTGAAGTAAGTAGCGGGAGCTACGAGCAGTACTTC	CASSEVSSGSYEQYF
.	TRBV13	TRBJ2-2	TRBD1	TGTGCCAGCAGCCCCCAGGGGGCGCTGGCCGGGGAGCTGTTTTTT	CASSPQGALAGELFF
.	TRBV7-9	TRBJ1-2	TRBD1	TGTGCCAGCAGCTTGACAGGGGTAGCCTATGGCTACACCTTC	CASSLTGVAYGYTF
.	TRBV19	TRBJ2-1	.	TGTGCCAGTAAACGTCCTAGGGGTGAGCAGTTCTTC	CASKRPRGEQFF
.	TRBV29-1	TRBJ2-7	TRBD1	TGCAGCGCCCAGGGACAGGGGGTTAACGAGCAGTACTTC	CSAQGQGVNEQYF
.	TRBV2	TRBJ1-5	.	TGTGCCAGCAGTGCGGGGGAAGCATCAAGTCAGCCCCAGCATTTT	CASSAGEASSQPQHF
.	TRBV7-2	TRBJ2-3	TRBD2	TGTGCCAGCAGCTTCTCTAGCGGGAGCTCAGATACGCAGTATTTT	CASSFSSGSSDTQYF
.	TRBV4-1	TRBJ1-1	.	TGCGCCAGCAGCCAAGATCGGCGTAGGGGGATGAACACTGAAGCTTTCTTT	CASSQDRRRGMNTEAFF
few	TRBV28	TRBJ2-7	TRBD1	TGTGCCATTACTCGGGGACAGGGAACCTACGAGCAGTACTTC	CAITRGQGTYEQYF
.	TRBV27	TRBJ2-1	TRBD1	TGTGCCAGCTCTCAGGAGGGGACAGGGGCACATGAGCAGTTCTTC	CASSQEGTGAHEQFF
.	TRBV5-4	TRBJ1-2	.	TGTGCCAGCAGCTTGGAAGGCGGGAGGGGATATGGCTACACCTTC	CASSLEGGRGYGYTF
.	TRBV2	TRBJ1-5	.	TGTGCCAGCATAGGAGAGGGAAGCAATCAGCCCCAGCATTTT	CASIGEGSNQPQHF
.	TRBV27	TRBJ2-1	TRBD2	TGTGCCAGCAGTTTATATGGCGGGAGTGCCTACAATGAGCAGTTCTTC	CASSLYGGSAYNEQFF
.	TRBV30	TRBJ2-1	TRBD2	TGTGCCGCGCCGGCTGAGCGGGGTGAGGAGTTCTTC	CAAPAERGEEFF
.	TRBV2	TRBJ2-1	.	TGTGCCAGCAGCGATCCCCAAGACAGGTACAATGAGCAGTTCTTC	CASSDPQDRYNEQFF
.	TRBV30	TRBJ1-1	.	TGTGCCTGGAGAGACGATCGGACAGCTGAAGCTTTCTTT	CAWRDDRTAEAFF
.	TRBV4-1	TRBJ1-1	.	TGCGCCAGCAGCCAAGGGGTGGAGTTGACTGAAGCTTTCTTT	CASSQGVELTEAFF
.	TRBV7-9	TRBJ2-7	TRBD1	TGTGCCAGCAGCTTCACAGGGGGAGGTCACGAGCAGTACTTC	CASSFTGGGHEQYF
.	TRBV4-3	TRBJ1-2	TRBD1	TGCGCCAGCAGCCGGGGGGGACAGGGGAACTATGGCTACACCTTC	CASSRGGQGNYGYTF
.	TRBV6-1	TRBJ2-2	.	TGTGCCAGCAGTGAACCTGGCCGGGGACAAGGGAACACCGGGGAGCTGTTTTTT	CASSEPGRGQGNTGELFF
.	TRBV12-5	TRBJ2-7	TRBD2	TGTGCTAGTGGTTTCTTTCTCAGACTAGCGGAGGCCTACGAGCAGTACTTC	CASGFFLRLAEAYEQYF
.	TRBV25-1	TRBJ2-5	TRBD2	TGTGCCAGCAGTGAAGGGAGCGGGAGGGCCGAGGAGACCCAGTACTTC	CASSEGSGRAEETQYF
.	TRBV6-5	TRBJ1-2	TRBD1	TGTGCCAGCAGTCCCAAGGGAGGAGGGGGCGAGGGCTACACCTTC	CASSPKGGGGEGYTF
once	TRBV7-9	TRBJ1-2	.	TGTGCCAGCAGCTTACCCGGGGTCGGGTATGGCTACACCTTC	CASSLPGVGYGYTF
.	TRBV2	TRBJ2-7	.	TGTGCCAGCAGTGAACCCAGGGTGAACGAGCAGTACTTC	CASSEPRVNEQYF
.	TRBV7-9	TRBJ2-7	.	TGTGCCAGCAGCTTCGACCGCAGTGGTTGGCGGGATGAGGGGATCTACTTC	CASSFDRSGWRDEGIYF
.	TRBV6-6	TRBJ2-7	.	TGTGCCAGCACCCATCGGGTCGGGGGCGAGCAGTACTTC	CASTHRVGGEQYF
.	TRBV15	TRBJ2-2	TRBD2	TGTGCCACCAGCAGTCCCGGGAGGAGGTCCCCCGGGGAGCTGTTTTTT	CATSSPGRRSPGELFF
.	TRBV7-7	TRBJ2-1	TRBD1	TGTGCCAGCAGTTCGGGACAGGGAGTCTACAATGAGCAGTTCTTC	CASSSGQGVYNEQFF
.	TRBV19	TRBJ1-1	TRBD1	TGTGCCAGTAGTACCCGGGACAGGGGTTTAGCTTTCTTT	CASSTRDRGLAFF
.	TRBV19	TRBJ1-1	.	TGTGCCAGTAGTCCCTCCGGGACACAAGAAGCTTTCTTT	CASSPSGTQEAFF
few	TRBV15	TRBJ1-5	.	TGTGCCACGGGAGGACGGGGCAATCAGCCCCAGCATTTT	CATGGRGNQPQHF
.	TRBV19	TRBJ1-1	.	TGTGCCACTAATCAGGGGAACACTGAAGCTTTCTTT	CATNQGNTEAFF
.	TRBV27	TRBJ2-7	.	TGTGCCAGCAGTTCGAGCAGGGGCTACGAGCAGTACTTC	CASSSSRGYEQYF
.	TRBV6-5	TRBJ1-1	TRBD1	TGTGCCAGCAGCTGGACAGGCCTGACTGAAGCTTTCTTT	CASSWTGLTEAFF
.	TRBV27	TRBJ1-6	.	TGTGCCAGCAGTCCGGGACTTGGAAGATCACCCCTCCACTTT	CASSPGLGRSPLHF
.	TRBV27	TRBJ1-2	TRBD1	TGTGCCAGCCGAAAGGGGGCTTCATATGGCTACACCTTC	CASRKGASYGYTF
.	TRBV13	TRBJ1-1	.	TGTGCCAGCAGCAAGGGGAATACTGAAGCTTTCTTT	CASSKGNTEAFF
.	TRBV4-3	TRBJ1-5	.	TGCGCCAGCAGCCAAGATTTTACAGACAGGTTTCAGCCCCAGCATTTT	CASSQDFTDRFQPQHF
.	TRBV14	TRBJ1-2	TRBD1	TGTGCCAGCAGCCCCCGATTGGACAGGGACTACACCTTC	CASSPRLDRDYTF
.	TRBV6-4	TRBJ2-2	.	TGTGCCAGCAGTGCAGAGGCAACGGGGGAGCTGTTTTTT	CASSAEATGELFF
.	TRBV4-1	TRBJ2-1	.	TGCGCCAGCAGCCAAGACAGGGTCTCCTACAATGAGCAGTTCTTC	CASSQDRVSYNEQFF
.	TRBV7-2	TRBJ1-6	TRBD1	TGTGCCAGCAGCTTAGTTGAGGGGGCAAATTCACCCCTCCACTTT	CASSLVEGANSPLHF
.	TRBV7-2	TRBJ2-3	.	TGTGCCAGCAGCTTATTTGTCAGGGACACAGATACGCAGTATTTT	CASSLFVRDTDTQYF
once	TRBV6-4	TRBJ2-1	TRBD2	TGTGCCAGCAGAAAAGGGACTAGCGGGAGAGATGAGCAGTTCTTC	CASRKGTSGRDEQFF
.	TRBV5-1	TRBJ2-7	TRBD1	TGCGCCAGCAGCGGATACCGACAGGGTTTCGGCGAGCAGTACTTC	CASSGYRQGFGEQYF
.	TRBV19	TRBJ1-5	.	TGTGCCAGTAGGCCCGCGCCGCACCAGCCCCAGCATTTT	CASRPAPHQPQHF
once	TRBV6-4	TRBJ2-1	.	TGTGCCAGCAGTGACTCGAGCAATGAGCAGTTCTTC	CASSDSSNEQFF